This T cell receptor (beta chain) was recorded in a study of glioma-infiltrating T cells. Germline CDR1 reads SGHVS; CDR2 reads FQNEAQ. This CDR3 contains 16 residues. Trimming took 4 bases from V and 3 from J; bases not matched to a gene: 9. Using RNA template, CDR3s of TCR alpha and beta were amplified with iRepertoire arm-PCR. Each CDR3 protein gets one entry after TCRdb re-called the multiplex PCR reads with MiXCR. The data hold about 400,000 distinct CDR3 sequences, with more than 35% observed a single time. The chain employs TRBV7-8 and TRBJ1-5; 7 nucleotides line up with TRBD1. Sequencing was done on a sample of glioma tissue, nonneoplastic brain tissue, or PBMCs (not recorded which). The receptor's source is a human donor with low-grade glioma or glioblastoma, undergoing nonglioma brain surgery, or in good health (not recorded which). This CDR3 is CASSSSPQGVNQPQHF. The CDR3 bases are TGTGCCAGCAGCTCTAGCCCGCAGGGGGTCAATCAGCCCCAGCATTTT.